Listed here are 32 T cell receptor beta chains from one sample, sequenced in a study of cytomegalovirus exposure and HLA in healthy donors. The PCR ran on 60 Vbeta and 13 Jbeta primers. TCRdb's table, derived via immunoSEQ multiplex PCR, lists solely in-frame clones and lacks some. The sample yields about 150,000 clones, approximately 80% seen once. What was sequenced was PBMCs. The receptor set was obtained from a man younger than 45 in good health and CMV-seropositive.

The table lists this clone with a count of one. The genes are TRBV6-6 and TRBJ2-7, with TRBD1 as a possible D gene (5 bases). The ends were cut back, 5 bases at V and 3 bases at J, with 8 bases in the middle. The CDR3 runs to 12 residues. Germline V gene lookup returns CDR1 MNHNY and CDR2 SVGAGI (reference sequence). The CDR3 is CASSLRVYEQYF. The CDR3, as DNA: TGTGCCAGCAGTCTCAGGGTCTACGAGCAGTACTTC.

This clone was detected only a few times. V is TRBV5-5 and J is TRBJ2-7, with TRBD1 identical over 8 bases. CDR3 length: 15 residues. CDR1 SGHKS and CDR2 YYEKEE come from the germline V gene (reference sequence). After removal of 4 bases from V and 4 bases from J, the junction contained 10 bases not matched to a gene. The CDR3 region is CASSTVRTGYYEQYF. In nucleotides, the CDR3 is TGTGCCAGCAGCACCGTCCGGACAGGGTATTACGAGCAGTACTTC. The variable domain in full, with the rest retrieved from reference TRBV5-5 and TRBJ2-7, is DAGVTQSPTHLIKTRGQQVTLRCSPISGHKSVSWYQQVLGQGPQFIFQYYEKEERGRGNFPDRFSARQFPNYSSELNVNALLLGDSALYLCASSTVRTGYYEQYFGPGTRLTVT.

The V and J genes are TRBV28 and TRBJ2-2; D possibly corresponds to TRBD1 (5 bases). The CDR3 length is 15 residues. The germline CDR1 and CDR2 sequences are MDHEN and SYDVKM. The V end was cut by 5 bases, the J end by 0 bases, with 10 bases between. The CDR3 region has the DNA TGTGCCAGCAGTCGACAGAAAACGAACACCGGGGAGCTGTTTTTT. Protein sequence: CASSRQKTNTGELFF.

Regarding this clone: The sample contains more than one DNA sequence encoding this CDR3. The rearrangement uses TRBV5-5 and TRBJ1-2; 10 bases fit TRBD1. The CDR3 has 15 residues. Germline lookup yields CDR1 SGHKS and CDR2 YYEKEE (reference sequence). The ends lost 4 bases at V and 3 bases at J; junction bases unmatched: 6. CDR3 DNA sequence: TGTGCCAGCAGCCTTGACAGGGGGCTCTACTATGGCTACACCTTC. Translation: CASSLDRGLYYGYTF. The full variable domain, its missing parts supplied by reference TRBV5-5 and TRBJ1-2, is DAGVTQSPTHLIKTRGQQVTLRCSPISGHKSVSWYQQVLGQGPQFIFQYYEKEERGRGNFPDRFSARQFPNYSSELNVNALLLGDSALYLCASSLDRGLYYGYTFGSGTRLTVV.

In DNA form, the CDR3 reads TGTGCCAGCAGCAAAGAGTGGTCCAGGGAATACGAGCAGTACTTC. It translates to CASSKEWSREYEQYF. The chain couples TRBV21-1 to TRBJ2-7; no DNA check was done on the table's D call, TRBD1. TRBV21-1 is a known pseudogene. This CDR3 has 15 amino acids.

This sequence joins TRBV19 and TRBJ2-7; 8 positions match TRBD2. This CDR3 spans 15 amino acids. The V gene's germline CDR1 is LNHDA and CDR2 SQIVND (reference sequence). The ends lost 4 bases at V and 6 bases at J; junction bases unmatched: 11. Here the CDR3 reads CASSTQAGVLSEQYF. The CDR3 coding sequence is TGTGCCAGTAGTACCCAAGCGGGAGTTTTAAGCGAGCAGTACTTC.

The chain couples TRBV11-2 to TRBJ1-2, with D possibly matching TRBD1 (5 bases). The CDR3 runs 12 residues. Germline CDR1 reads SGHAT; CDR2 reads FQNNGV. Trimming took off 0 bases at V and 7 bases at J, with 6 bases between the two ends. CDR3 sequence (DNA): TGTGCCAGCAGCTTAGATCAGGGTGGCTACACCTTC. Protein: CASSLDQGGYTF.

V is TRBV6-1 and J is TRBJ1-3; TRBD1 matches 8 bases. The CDR3 sequence is 15 residues long. Germline CDR1 and CDR2: MNHNS and SASEGT. V lost 5 bases to trimming and J lost 2 bases; unmatched junction nucleotides: 5. The CDR3 DNA is TGTGCCAGCAGTCCGGGACAGGTTGCTGGAAACACCATATATTTT. It specifies CASSPGQVAGNTIYF.

The rearrangement joins TRBV2 to TRBJ2-5, with no clear D. The germline V and J ends were trimmed by 1 base and 1 base, with 10 bases remaining between them. The CDR3 spans 15 residues. Germline values: CDR1 SNHLY, CDR2 FYNNEI. CDR3 in DNA: TGTGCCAGCAGTGAAGGTCGACACCTCCAAGAGACCCAGTACTTC. Translated, it gives CASSEGRHLQETQYF.

The sample holds a few counts of this clone. The chain employs TRBV10-1 and TRBJ1-1; possibly TRBD1 for D (6 bases). Germline V gene sequence: CDR1 WNHNN, CDR2 SYGVQD (reference sequence). The CDR3 contains 14 residues. Trimming left V 1 base short and J 6 bases short, with 12 bases between. The chain's CDR3 is CASSEYGTGSEAFF. The CDR3, as DNA: TGCGCCAGCAGTGAGTATGGTACAGGGTCTGAAGCTTTCTTT.

The chain joins TRBV7-2 to TRBJ1-4, with a tentative D call TRBD1 (6 bases). Trimming pared 3 bases from V and 5 bases from J, leaving 7 bases between. The CDR3 extends over 13 amino acids. Germline V gene lookup returns CDR1 SGHTA and CDR2 FQGNSA. CDR3 residues: CASSFGQNEKLFF. The DNA of the CDR3 is TGTGCCAGCAGCTTCGGACAGAATGAAAAACTGTTTTTT.

V and J are TRBV28 and TRBJ1-5, with a weak D call TRBD1 (5 bases). Germline V gives CDR1 MDHEN, CDR2 SYDVKM. Trimming took off 7 bases at V and 5 bases at J, with 12 bases between the two ends. CDR3 length equals 13 residues. CDR3 sequence: CASTQWGDQPQHF. Written as DNA, the CDR3 is TGTGCCAGCACTCAATGGGGGGATCAGCCCCAGCATTTT. Using reference TRBV28 and TRBJ1-5 for the parts outside the CDR3, the full variable domain is DVKVTQSSRYLVKRTGEKVFLECVQDMDHENMFWYRQDPGLGLRLIYFSYDVKMKEKGDIPEGYSVSREKKERFSLILESASTNQTSMYLCASTQWGDQPQHFGDGTRLSIL.

Concerning this clone: Sequence at one end of the junction differs from germline and may be a read error. The chain employs TRBV19 and TRBJ2-4; 9 bases fit TRBD1. Germline values: CDR1 LNHDA, CDR2 SQIVND (reference sequence). CDR3 length: 15 residues. The chain's CDR3 is CASSPGQGTKNSQYF. CDR3 DNA: TGTGCCAGTAGTCCGGGACAGGGTACCAAAAACAGTCAGTACTTC.

This chain connects TRBV30 to TRBJ1-3, with a possible D match to TRBD1 (6 bases). The V gene lost 5 bases and the J gene lost 2 bases, with 13 bases spanning the gap. Per germline, CDR1 GTSNPN and CDR2 SVGIG (reference sequence). This CDR3 is built from 14 residues. The CDR3 nucleotides are TGTGCCTGGTGTTCAGGGGAACCTGGAAACACCATATATTTT. Residues: CAWCSGEPGNTIYF. Drawing the rest from reference TRBV30 and TRBJ1-3, the complete variable domain is SQTIHQWPATLVQPVGSPLSLECTVEGTSNPNLYWYRQAAGRGLQLLFYSVGIGQISSEVPQNLSASRPQDRQFILSSKKLLLSDSGFYLCAWCSGEPGNTIYFGEGSWLTVV.

V is TRBV6-5 and J is TRBJ2-3; 8 bases fit TRBD2. The V and J ends lost 0 bases and 6 bases, in that order; junction bases with no gene match: 8. Germline V gene data show CDR1 as MNHEY and CDR2 as SVGAGI. This CDR3 has 16 residues. The CDR3 spells CASSYSSGGIGDTQYF. Here the CDR3 DNA reads TGTGCCAGCAGTTACTCGTCGGGGGGGATCGGCGATACGCAGTATTTT.

The CDR3 DNA reads as TGTGCCAGCAGGCCCTCCCTCCCGGGACTAGCGGATACGCAGTATTTT. This encodes CASRPSLPGLADTQYF. The rearrangement links TRBV9 to TRBJ2-3; 10 bases fit TRBD2. This CDR3 comprises 16 residues. With V trimmed by 5 bases and J by 6 bases, 12 bases remained unmatched. CDR1 and CDR2 from the germline V gene are SGDLS and YYNGEE.

The chain is built from TRBV6-5 and TRBJ1-1; a weak D match, TRBD1 (5 bases). The ends were cut back, 2 bases at V and 10 bases at J, with 8 bases in the middle. Germline CDR1 reads MNHEY; CDR2 reads SVGAGI. CDR3 length equals 11 residues. The CDR3 here is CASSYKGLAFF. CDR3 nucleotide sequence: TGTGCCAGCAGTTACAAGGGGCTAGCTTTCTTT.

CDR3 in DNA: TGTGCCAGCAGCTTAGATACCAGTTCGGCTTTCTTT. It specifies CASSLDTSSAFF. This chain uses TRBV7-2 with TRBJ1-1; no reliable D call. In germline, CDR1 is SGHTA, CDR2 FQGNSA. CDR3 length: 12 amino acids. V gave up 1 base and J gave up 11 bases, with 11 bases separating them.

The rearrangement joins TRBV11-2 to TRBJ2-7, with D possibly matching TRBD2 (7 bases). With 0 bases removed from V and 5 bases from J, the gap between germline ends came to 14 bases. This CDR3 contains 15 residues. The V gene's germline CDR1 is SGHAT and CDR2 FQNNGV. The CDR3 spells CASSLEGGLVNEQYF. Written as DNA, the CDR3 is TGTGCCAGCAGCTTAGAGGGGGGGCTAGTAAACGAGCAGTACTTC.

V is TRBV27 and J is TRBJ1-6; 8 bases agree with TRBD1. Germline assignment: CDR1 MNHEY and CDR2 SMNVEV (reference sequence). Trimming cost V 9 bases and J 10 bases; bases outside gene matches: 5. This CDR3 contains 12 residues. The CDR3 DNA is TGTGCCAGGACAGGGGTAAGATCACCCCTCCACTTT. It encodes CARTGVRSPLHF.

This chain connects TRBV5-1 to TRBJ2-7; 8 nucleotides match TRBD1. The CDR3 has 14 amino acids. CDR1 is SGHRS, CDR2 YFSETQ, per germline. The V segment lost 1 base and the J segment 2 bases; nucleotides outside the gene matches: 2. The CDR3, as DNA: TGCGCCAGCAGCTTGTTACAGGGGGCCTACGAGCAGTACTTC. As protein: CASSLLQGAYEQYF.

This clone was observed a few times. This chain uses TRBV6-1 with TRBJ1-2; 7 bases fit TRBD1. The CDR3 contains 14 residues. Losses at the gene ends were 10 bases for V and 8 bases for J; bases not matched to a gene: 16. Germline V lookup: CDR1 MNHNS, CDR2 SASEGT. The CDR3 loop is CATTRSTGYFGYTF. The CDR3 DNA reads TGTGCCACGACCCGTTCGACAGGGTATTTCGGCTACACCTTC.

V usage is TRBV5-4 and J usage is TRBJ2-5; tentatively, D is TRBD1 (6 bases). V shed 3 bases and J shed 2 bases, with 11 bases lying between them. Germline V lookup: CDR1 SGHNT, CDR2 YYREEE (reference sequence). CDR3 length: 14 amino acids. Here the CDR3 DNA reads TGTGCCAGCAGCTCGGGACACTTACAAGAGACCCAGTACTTC. Translated: CASSSGHLQETQYF.

Only a few counts were recorded for this clone. The chain carries TRBV2 and TRBJ1-1, with 7 bases lining up with TRBD1. Germline CDR1 is SNHLY and CDR2 is FYNNEI. With V trimmed by 4 bases and J by 0 bases, 5 bases remained unmatched. The CDR3 loop spans 15 amino acids. The CDR3 spells CASSGSGGMNTEAFF. For the CDR3, the DNA is TGTGCCAGCAGTGGTTCAGGGGGAATGAACACTGAAGCTTTCTTT.

This chain links TRBV5-1 with TRBJ2-7; 8 bases line up with TRBD2. V gave up 5 bases and J gave up 4 bases; unmatched junction bases: 11. The CDR3 is 15 residues long. CDR1 is SGHRS and CDR2 is YFSETQ in the germline V gene. CDR3 residues: CASREGGGPTYEQYF. The CDR3 nucleotides are TGCGCCAGCAGAGAAGGCGGGGGGCCAACATACGAGCAGTACTTC.

The sample holds a few counts of this clone. The rearrangement links TRBV30 to TRBJ2-4, with a weak D call TRBD2 (7 bases). V was pared by 2 bases and J by 1 base, with 15 bases between. Per the germline V gene, CDR1 is GTSNPN and CDR2 is SVGIG (reference sequence). The CDR3 runs to 16 residues. Here the CDR3 reads CAWSRLAQGAKNIQYF. The CDR3 DNA is TGTGCCTGGAGTCGACTAGCCCAGGGGGCCAAAAACATTCAGTACTTC. Variable domain in full (rest from reference TRBV30 and TRBJ2-4): SQTIHQWPATLVQPVGSPLSLECTVEGTSNPNLYWYRQAAGRGLQLLFYSVGIGQISSEVPQNLSASRPQDRQFILSSKKLLLSDSGFYLCAWSRLAQGAKNIQYFGAGTRLSVL.

On this clone itself: The junction departs from germline at one end; a sequencing error may be responsible. The V and J genes are TRBV7-2 and TRBJ1-1, with 9 positions matching TRBD1. CDR3 length: 14 residues. The V gene's germline CDR1 is SGHTA and CDR2 FQGNSA. The CDR3 spells CASSLGGTGFEASF. In DNA form, the CDR3 reads TGTGCCAGCAGCTTAGGAGGGACAGGGTTTGAAGCTTCCTTT. The complete variable domain, with remaining parts taken from reference TRBV7-2 and TRBJ1-1, reads GAGVSQSPSNKVTEKGKDVELRCDPISGHTALYWYRQSLGQGLEFLIYFQGNSAPDKSGLPSDRFSAERTGGSVSTLTIQRTQQEDSAVYLCASSLGGTGFEASFGQGTRLTVV.

V and J are TRBV6-6 and TRBJ2-7; D gene ambiguous. This CDR3 has 13 residues. The V end lost 5 bases, the J end lost 6 bases, and 14 bases lay between the germline ends. From germline, CDR1 is MNHNY and CDR2 SVGAGI (reference sequence). CDR3 sequence (DNA): TGTGCCAGCAGTCTTGTAAAGTTCGGCGAGCAGTACTTC. It codes for CASSLVKFGEQYF.

The rearrangement uses TRBV27 and TRBJ1-1, with D possibly matching TRBD1 (6 bases). Trimming removed 0 bases at V and 1 base at J, with 6 bases between. Germline loops: CDR1 MNHEY, CDR2 SMNVEV (reference sequence). CDR3 length: 14 residues. For the CDR3, the DNA is TGTGCCAGCAGTTTATCGACAGGGAACACTGAAGCTTTCTTT. Amino acids: CASSLSTGNTEAFF.

V and J are TRBV29-1 and TRBJ2-2; D call uncertain. The V and J ends lost 4 bases and 5 bases respectively, with 5 bases between them. The CDR3 length is 11 residues. Looked up from germline, CDR1 is SQVTM and CDR2 is ANQGSEA. The CDR3: CSVGVTGELFF. CDR3 nucleotide sequence: TGCAGCGTTGGAGTAACCGGGGAGCTGTTTTTT.

This clone was picked up a small number of times. The genes are TRBV5-4 and TRBJ2-3, with 7 bases identical to TRBD1. The V and J ends lost 2 bases and 5 bases, in that order; junction bases with no gene match: 8. The CDR3 length is 15 residues. Germline V lookup: CDR1 SGHNT, CDR2 YYREEE (reference sequence). In DNA form, the CDR3 reads TGTGCCAGCAGCTTCGGGGACAGCCGACGAGATACGCAGTATTTT. This encodes CASSFGDSRRDTQYF.

V usage is TRBV28 and J usage is TRBJ2-1; 9 bases are shared with TRBD2. The V gene's germline CDR1 is MDHEN and CDR2 SYDVKM. The CDR3 has 15 residues. V was clipped by 4 bases and J by 2 bases; unmatched bases: 3. CDR3: CASSYLAGAYNEQFF. In DNA form, the CDR3 reads TGTGCCAGCAGTTACTTAGCGGGGGCCTACAATGAGCAGTTCTTC.